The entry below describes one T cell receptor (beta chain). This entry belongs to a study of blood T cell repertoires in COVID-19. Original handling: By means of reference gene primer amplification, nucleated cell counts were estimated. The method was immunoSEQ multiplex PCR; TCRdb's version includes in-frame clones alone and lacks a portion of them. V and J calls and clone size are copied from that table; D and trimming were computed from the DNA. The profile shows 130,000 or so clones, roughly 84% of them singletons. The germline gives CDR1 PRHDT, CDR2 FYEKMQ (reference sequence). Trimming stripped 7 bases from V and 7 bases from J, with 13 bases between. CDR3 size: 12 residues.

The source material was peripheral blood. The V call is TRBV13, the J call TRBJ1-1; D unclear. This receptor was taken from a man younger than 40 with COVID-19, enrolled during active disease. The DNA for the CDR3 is TGTGCCAGCACGACGCGGAAGGATGAAGCTTTCTTT. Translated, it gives CASTTRKDEAFF.